The 28 T cell receptor beta chains given below trace back to one sample, sequenced in a study of blood T cells in healthy people across ages. Then a second PCR, running about 6 to 12 cycles, was carried out with a sample-barcoded 5' primer and a J-beta primer mix. TCRdb analysed the 5' RACE reads with MiXCR anew, one entry per CDR3 protein. The sample carries about 970,000 distinct CDR3 sequences, roughly 51% recorded once. Material for sequencing was blood. The receptors were sampled from an older woman in good health.

In its sample, this clonotype was seen many times. The V and J genes are TRBV29-1 and TRBJ2-7, with TRBD2 identical over 9 bases. The CDR3 runs 13 residues. The ends lost 4 bases at V and 3 bases at J; junction bases unmatched: 4. CDR1 SQVTM and CDR2 ANQGSEA come from the germline V gene. The CDR3 loop reads CSVGEAGGYEQYF. The CDR3 DNA reads TGCAGCGTTGGGGAAGCGGGAGGCTACGAGCAGTACTTC.

V usage is TRBV29-1 and J usage is TRBJ1-2; D is ambiguous. This CDR3 spans 11 amino acids. Trimming left V 7 bases short and J 4 bases short, with 10 bases between. In germline, CDR1 is SQVTM, CDR2 ANQGSEA. CDR3 sequence: CSGAWGYGYTF. CDR3 nucleotide sequence: TGCAGCGGTGCCTGGGGCTATGGCTACACCTTC.

The CDR3 spells CASSYIGLAGAGNEQFF. In DNA, the CDR3 is TGTGCCAGCAGTTATATAGGACTAGCGGGAGCGGGCAATGAGCAGTTCTTC. This chain links TRBV6-5 with TRBJ2-1; 13 bases fit TRBD2. This CDR3 is built from 17 residues. Germline-derived CDR1 and CDR2 are MNHEY and SVGAGI. Trimming took 3 bases from V and 6 from J; bases not matched to a gene: 8.

V usage is TRBV3-1 and J usage is TRBJ2-1; D call uncertain. This CDR3 is 12 amino acids long. V lost 1 base and J 11 bases, leaving 9 bases between the germline ends. Per the germline V gene, CDR1 is LGHDT and CDR2 is YNNKEL (reference sequence). CDR3 region: CASSQGFFQQFF. CDR3 bases: TGTGCCAGCAGCCAAGGATTTTTCCAGCAGTTCTTC.

The chain joins TRBV14 to TRBJ1-6, with D possibly being TRBD1 (5 bases). This CDR3 is built from 15 residues. V was trimmed by 5 bases and J by 8 bases, leaving 16 bases between them. The germline CDR1 and CDR2 sequences are SGHDN and FVKESK. DNA of the CDR3: TGTGCCAGCAGCTCCCTCCAGGGAGTGGATTCACCCCTCCACTTT. It is translated as CASSSLQGVDSPLHF.

This clonotype was counted between two and nine times. The chain couples TRBV29-1 to TRBJ2-5, with a tentative D call TRBD2 (5 bases). Germline CDR1 reads SQVTM; CDR2 reads ANQGSEA. Trimming cost V 3 bases and J 4 bases, with 12 bases left between them. The CDR3 totals 13 residues. The CDR3 DNA follows: TGCAGCGTTGACGCAGGCGGAGGAGAGACCCAGTACTTC. As protein: CSVDAGGGETQYF. Drawing the rest from reference TRBV29-1 and TRBJ2-5, the complete variable domain is SAVISQKPSRDICQRGTSLTIQCQVDSQVTMMFWYRQQPGQSLTLIATANQGSEATYESGFVIDKFPISRPNLTFSTLTVSNMSPEDSSIYLCSVDAGGGETQYFGPGTRLLVL.

This rearrangement joins TRBV7-3 to TRBJ2-1, with a weak D call TRBD2 (5 bases). Deletions cut 5 bases from V and 8 bases from J, with 13 bases between. This CDR3 spans 13 amino acids. Germline CDR1 and CDR2: SGHTA and FQGTGA. The CDR3 loop is CASSVGLGDEQFF. The CDR3 DNA follows: TGTGCCAGCAGCGTAGGCTTGGGAGATGAGCAGTTCTTC.

This clonotype came up a few times. The chain joins TRBV9 to TRBJ2-7; TRBD1 is a possible D gene (5 bases). The germline gives CDR1 SGDLS, CDR2 YYNGEE. The V gene lost 2 bases and the J gene lost 0 bases, with 12 bases spanning the gap. The CDR3 covers 15 residues. For the CDR3, the DNA is TGTGCCAGCAGCGTTGGGGCCTTAACCTCCTACGAGCAGTACTTC. It specifies CASSVGALTSYEQYF. Using reference TRBV9 and TRBJ2-7 for the parts outside the CDR3, the full variable domain is DSGVTQTPKHLITATGQRVTLRCSPRSGDLSVYWYQQSLDQGLQFLIQYYNGEERAKGNILERFSAQQFPDLHSELNLSSLELGDSALYFCASSVGALTSYEQYFGPGTRLTVT.

The V call is TRBV4-1, the J call TRBJ2-3; 9 bases agree with TRBD1. CDR1 is MGHRA, CDR2 YSYEKL, per germline. V trimming: 1 base; J trimming: 5 bases; junction bases outside the gene matches: 7. This CDR3 region has 16 residues. CDR3 protein: CASSQVGQGIRDTQYF. CDR3 DNA: TGCGCCAGCAGCCAAGTGGGACAGGGAATAAGAGATACGCAGTATTTT.

V usage is TRBV12-3 or TRBV12-4 and J usage is TRBJ2-1, with D unclear. This CDR3 is 11 amino acids long. Trimming pared 6 bases from V and 11 bases from J, leaving 11 bases between. The CDR3 nucleotides are TGTGCCAGCAGCATAAGGCGGCAGCAGTTCTTC. This sequence encodes CASSIRRQQFF.

The V gene is TRBV6-5, the J gene TRBJ1-6; 8 bases match TRBD1. The CDR3 sequence is 15 residues long. J lost 3 bases, V lost 10 bases, and 8 bases had no gene match. The germline V gene encodes CDR1 MNHEY and CDR2 SVGAGI. CDR3 in amino acids: CATFEGQDYNSPLHF. In nucleotides, the CDR3 is TGTGCCACTTTCGAGGGACAGGACTATAATTCACCCCTCCACTTT.

The chain has TRBV6-2 or TRBV6-3 and TRBJ2-5; 7 bases align to TRBD2. Looked up from germline, CDR1 is MNHEY and CDR2 is SVGEGT. There are 13 residues in the CDR3. V shed 7 bases and J 4 bases; nucleotides not matched to a gene: 6. The CDR3 region is CASTKIAGETQYF. The DNA of the CDR3 is TGTGCCAGCACGAAAATAGCGGGAGAGACCCAGTACTTC.

As concerns this clonotype: As the CDR3 is not closed by the conserved phenylalanine or tryptophan, this likely results from a read error. The chain couples TRBV4-1 to TRBJ2-6, with D hard to call. CDR1 is MGHRA, CDR2 YSYEKL, per germline. The V end was cut by 3 bases, the J end by 1 base, with 7 bases between. The CDR3 is 15 residues long. CDR3 nucleotide sequence: TGCGCCAGCAGCCATCACGGGTCTGGGGCCAACGTCCTGACTTTA. It yields the protein CASSHHGSGANVLTL.

V is TRBV4-1 and J is TRBJ2-1; TRBD2 matches 7 bases. CDR3 length: 17 residues. The germline V gene has CDR1 MGHRA and CDR2 YSYEKL. The V segment lost 0 bases and the J segment 6 bases; nucleotides outside the gene matches: 11. CDR3 loop: CASSQDLRTSGTNEQFF. The DNA of the CDR3 is TGCGCCAGCAGCCAAGATCTACGGACCAGCGGGACCAATGAGCAGTTCTTC.

The chain is built from TRBV20-1 and TRBJ1-2; a weak D match, TRBD1 (5 bases). The CDR3 loop spans 14 amino acids. The ends were cut back, 5 bases at V and 6 bases at J, with 19 bases in the middle. Germline values: CDR1 DFQATT, CDR2 SNEGSKA (reference sequence). CDR3 amino acids: CSAGRGGRGDGYTF. The CDR3 DNA reads as TGCAGTGCTGGCCGTGGGGGGAGGGGCGATGGCTACACCTTC.

In its sample, this clonotype was seen a few times. This chain joins TRBV2 and TRBJ2-7; D is perhaps TRBD2 (6 bases). The CDR3 has 15 residues. Germline V CDR1 and CDR2: SNHLY, FYNNEI. Trimming left V 6 bases short and J 7 bases short, with 22 bases between. CDR3 DNA sequence: TGTGCCAGCAGAGCGTTGGGGGGAGCATACAATGAGCAGTACTTC. Encoded protein: CASRALGGAYNEQYF. The full variable domain, its missing parts supplied by reference TRBV2 and TRBJ2-7, is EPEVTQTPSHQVTQMGQEVILRCVPISNHLYFYWYRQILGQKVEFLVSFYNNEISEKSEIFDDQFSVERPDGSNFTLKIRSTKLEDSAMYFCASRALGGAYNEQYFGPGTRLTVT.

This clonotype has ten or more counts. The chain couples TRBV7-8 to TRBJ2-5; the D gene is possibly TRBD2 (6 bases). The CDR3 spans 15 residues. The V end lost 1 base, the J end lost 5 bases, and 14 bases lay between the germline ends. CDR1 and CDR2 from the germline V gene are SGHVS and FQNEAQ. CDR3 protein: CASSLVTGSDETQYF. Here the CDR3 DNA reads TGTGCCAGCAGCTTAGTCACCGGGAGTGATGAGACCCAGTACTTC.

This chain uses TRBV6-6 with TRBJ2-7; TRBD2 aligns across 10 bases. The CDR3 is made up of 12 amino acids. V trimming: 10 bases; J trimming: 3 bases; junction bases outside the gene matches: 3. Germline V gene sequence: CDR1 MNHNY, CDR2 SVGAGI (reference sequence). The DNA for the CDR3 is TGTGCCACCCTAGCGGGAGTCTACGAGCAGTACTTC. The encoded protein is CATLAGVYEQYF.

J is TRBJ2-5 and V is TRBV2; D ambiguous. Looked up from germline, CDR1 is SNHLY and CDR2 is FYNNEI. V was trimmed by 6 bases and J by 4 bases, leaving 15 bases between them. The CDR3 has 14 amino acids. The chain's CDR3 is CASSKDWSRETQYF. The CDR3 DNA sequence: TGTGCCAGCAGCAAAGATTGGTCTAGAGAGACCCAGTACTTC.

V usage is TRBV27 and J usage is TRBJ1-1; 8 bases match TRBD1. CDR1 MNHEY and CDR2 SMNVEV come from the germline V gene (reference sequence). The CDR3 is 13 residues long. V was pared by 4 bases and J by 11 bases, with 9 bases of the junction left unmatched. As DNA, the CDR3 is TGTGCCAGCAGTTCTGGACAGGGTTCGGCCGCTTTCTTT. This encodes CASSSGQGSAAFF.

The J gene is TRBJ2-1, the V gene TRBV5-1; D is possibly TRBD2 (6 bases). Per germline, CDR1 SGHRS and CDR2 YFSETQ. The CDR3 runs 14 residues. Trimming pared 6 bases from V and 4 bases from J, leaving 14 bases between. Here the CDR3 reads CASMGAGDYNEQFF. CDR3 nucleotides: TGCGCCAGCATGGGAGCGGGCGATTACAATGAGCAGTTCTTC.

This clonotype was counted a few times. This chain links TRBV4-2 with TRBJ2-1, with 8 bases identical to TRBD2. Germline loops: CDR1 LGHNA, CDR2 YNFKEQ. The V and J ends lost 3 bases and 7 bases, in that order; junction bases with no gene match: 8. CDR3 length equals 15 residues. The CDR3 loop is CASSQSSLAANEQFF. The CDR3 bases are TGTGCCAGCAGCCAGTCCTCACTAGCGGCAAATGAGCAGTTCTTC.

This chain connects TRBV20-1 to TRBJ2-1; TRBD2 might be the D (6 bases). V dropped 3 bases and J dropped 4 bases, with 13 bases sitting between them. This CDR3 spans 14 amino acids. The germline V gene encodes CDR1 DFQATT and CDR2 SNEGSKA (reference sequence). DNA for the CDR3: TGCAGTGCTAGCCCCGCTAGCGAATACAATGAGCAGTTCTTC. This gives the protein CSASPASEYNEQFF.

This clonotype was counted once. V usage is TRBV20-1 and J usage is TRBJ2-2, with 10 bases that match TRBD1. The germline V gene has CDR1 DFQATT and CDR2 SNEGSKA (reference sequence). Trimming cost V 2 bases and J 3 bases; bases outside gene matches: 12. The CDR3 runs to 18 residues. The CDR3: CSARSSTGGGGYTGELFF. The CDR3 DNA reads TGCAGTGCTAGATCATCGACAGGGGGCGGAGGGTACACCGGGGAGCTGTTTTTT.

This sequence joins TRBV6-6 and TRBJ1-5, with D hard to call. V lost 5 bases, J lost 2 bases, and 19 bases lay in between. Germline V gene data show CDR1 as MNHNY and CDR2 as SVGAGI (reference sequence). This CDR3 contains 17 residues. CDR3 sequence (DNA): TGTGCCAGCAGTCCCGGGGAGGGAAGGTCTGGCAATCAGCCCCAGCATTTT. It is translated as CASSPGEGRSGNQPQHF.

The chain combines TRBV24-1 with TRBJ2-7; tentative D call: TRBD2 (6 bases). The closer fit of TRBJ2-5 to the DNA end suggests the J call may be wrong. This CDR3 comprises 16 residues. The germline V gene has CDR1 KGHDR and CDR2 SFDVKD. The CDR3 DNA is TGTGCCACCAGTGATTTTCCGGGAGCTAGTGGAGAGACCCAGTACTTC. Protein: CATSDFPGASGETQYF.

This rearrangement joins TRBV15 to TRBJ2-5, with D tentatively TRBD2 (7 bases). Germline assignment: CDR1 LNHNV and CDR2 YYDKDF (reference sequence). Trimming stripped 0 bases from V and 0 bases from J, with 20 bases between. This CDR3 has 19 residues. The CDR3 nucleotides are TGTGCCACCAGCAGAGACGACGGGGGGAGGGGGGTGTACCAAGAGACCCAGTACTTC. It is translated as CATSRDDGGRGVYQETQYF.

This chain joins TRBV7-6 and TRBJ2-7; tentative D call: TRBD2 (6 bases). The germline V gene encodes CDR1 SGHVS and CDR2 FNYEAQ. This CDR3 comprises 14 residues. Trimming removed 1 base from V and 3 bases from J, with 10 bases in between. The CDR3 region is CASSLVPGDYEQYF. The CDR3 DNA sequence: TGTGCCAGCAGCTTAGTTCCGGGGGACTACGAGCAGTACTTC. Supplemented by reference TRBV7-6 and TRBJ2-7, the full variable domain reads GAGVSQSPRYKVTKRGQDVALRCDPISGHVSLYWYRQALGQGPEFLTYFNYEAQQDKSGLPNDRFSAERPEGSISTLTIQRTEQRDSAMYRCASSLVPGDYEQYFGPGTRLTVT.